These 2 T cell receptor beta chains were sequenced from one sample in a study of blood T cell repertoires in COVID-19. This table comes from immunoSEQ multiplex PCR, and its TCRdb copy is limited to in-frame clones, with some not included. Among about 210,000 clones listed, 75% to 90% were seen once. The sample consisted of peripheral blood. The receptor source for this set is a middle-aged man with acute or convalescent COVID-19.

This sequence joins TRBV7-8 and TRBJ2-2; 11 bases line up with TRBD2. The CDR3 extends over 19 amino acids. Trimming took 2 bases from V and 0 from J; bases not matched to a gene: 8. CDR1 SGHVS and CDR2 FQNEAQ come from the germline V gene. The CDR3 is CASSLIYIAGGTNTGELFF. In DNA, the CDR3 is TGTGCCAGCAGCTTAATATATATAGCGGGGGGGACGAACACCGGGGAGCTGTTTTTT.

This chain uses TRBV6-5 with TRBJ2-5; TRBD1 might be the D (6 bases). The germline gives CDR1 MNHEY, CDR2 SVGAGI. Trimming took off 5 bases at V and 3 bases at J, with 13 bases between the two ends. This CDR3 has 14 residues. CDR3 nucleotides: TGTGCCAGCAGTACAAGGACAGCGAAAGAGACCCAGTACTTC. It translates to CASSTRTAKETQYF.